The 13 T cell receptor beta chains presented below share a single source sample, sequenced in a study of cytomegalovirus exposure and HLA in healthy donors. Measured with immunoSEQ multiplex PCR; TCRdb has only the in-frame clones, and not every one. The sample lists some 330,000 clones; 86% were seen once. The specimen was PBMCs. The receptor set was obtained from a woman under 30 in good health and CMV-seronegative.

The rearrangement links TRBV19 to TRBJ1-1; D remains unclear. The CDR3 has 13 residues. Trimming shortened V by 1 base and J by 2 bases, and 5 bases separated the two germline ends. CDR1 and CDR2 from the germline V gene are LNHDA and SQIVND (reference sequence). CDR3 sequence: CASSIGGNTEAFF. CDR3 nucleotide sequence: TGTGCCAGTAGTATAGGAGGTAACACTGAAGCTTTCTTT.

The chain links TRBV2 to TRBJ1-2; 7 bases agree with TRBD1. The germline V gene has CDR1 SNHLY and CDR2 FYNNEI. The CDR3 contains 14 residues. Trimming cost V 6 bases and J 7 bases; bases outside gene matches: 11. The CDR3 DNA follows: TGTGCCAGCAGAGGGACAGTTGGGACGATTGGCTACACCTTC. It encodes CASRGTVGTIGYTF.

The chain has TRBV7-2 and TRBJ2-1; D is undetermined. This CDR3 has 14 amino acids. Germline V gives CDR1 SGHTA, CDR2 FQGNSA. The V gene lost 1 base and the J gene lost 3 bases, with 7 bases spanning the gap. This CDR3 reads CASSLVASYNEQFF. CDR3 nucleotide sequence: TGTGCCAGCAGCTTAGTCGCCAGCTACAATGAGCAGTTCTTC.

The gene calls are TRBV5-1 and TRBJ2-7; 8 nucleotides match TRBD1. The CDR3 has 15 residues. V trimming: 0 bases; J trimming: 3 bases; junction bases outside the gene matches: 5. Germline-derived CDR1 and CDR2 are SGHRS and YFSETQ. The CDR3 loop is CASSLGGTGDYEQYF. In nucleotides, the CDR3 is TGCGCCAGCAGCTTGGGAGGGACAGGAGACTACGAGCAGTACTTC.

The chain employs TRBV2 and TRBJ1-1; weak D call: TRBD1 (6 bases). Germline CDR1 and CDR2: SNHLY and FYNNEI. There are 15 residues in the CDR3. V was shortened by 9 bases and J by 1 base, with 18 bases between the two germline ends. CDR3 residues: CASLIQGLGNTEAFF. The CDR3 DNA is TGTGCCAGTCTGATACAGGGTTTAGGGAACACTGAAGCTTTCTTT.

The CDR3 DNA is TGTGCCAGCAGTTTAGGCCTAGCGGGAGTTAGAAATGAGCAGTTCTTC. Translation: CASSLGLAGVRNEQFF. The chain employs TRBV27 and TRBJ2-1; 10 bases are shared with TRBD2. Trimming at V came to 2 bases and at J to 7 bases, leaving 8 bases not matched to a gene. This CDR3 contains 16 residues. Per the germline V gene, CDR1 is MNHEY and CDR2 is SMNVEV (reference sequence).

The chain combines TRBV7-3 with TRBJ2-1; 11 nucleotides match TRBD2. Germline CDR1 reads SGHTA; CDR2 reads FQGTGA. The CDR3 sequence is 16 residues long. J gave up 2 bases and V 2 bases, and 2 bases lay outside the gene matches. CDR3 residues: CASSLDSGRAYNEQFF. CDR3 coding DNA: TGTGCCAGCAGCTTAGATAGCGGGAGGGCCTACAATGAGCAGTTCTTC.

This clone was seen just once. The J gene is TRBJ2-3, the V gene TRBV6-5; TRBD1 is a possible D gene (6 bases). This CDR3 comprises 13 residues. With 2 bases removed from V and 8 bases from J, the gap between germline ends came to 11 bases. Germline V gene data show CDR1 as MNHEY and CDR2 as SVGAGI. The CDR3 nucleotides read TGTGCCAGCAGTTACGATCGACAGGCTACGCAGTATTTT. It is translated as CASSYDRQATQYF.

J is TRBJ2-5 and V is TRBV5-6, with D possibly being TRBD1 (6 bases). The V end lost 5 bases, the J end lost 3 bases, and 17 bases lay between the germline ends. The CDR3 spans 15 residues. In germline, CDR1 is SGHDT, CDR2 YYEEEE. CDR3 nucleotide sequence: TGTGCCAGCAGGGACGACGGGACATCGGAAGAGACCCAGTACTTC. This encodes CASRDDGTSEETQYF.

The V gene is TRBV19, the J gene TRBJ1-5, with D hard to call. V was shortened by 1 base and J by 6 bases, with 10 bases between the two germline ends. The germline V gene encodes CDR1 LNHDA and CDR2 SQIVND (reference sequence). The CDR3 sequence is 14 residues long. CDR3 loop: CASSIVAESQPQHF. CDR3 DNA: TGTGCCAGTAGTATAGTGGCGGAAAGTCAGCCCCAGCATTTT.

The genes are TRBV27 and TRBJ2-5, with TRBD2 as a possible D gene (6 bases). The length of the CDR3 is 18 residues. V lost 3 bases to trimming and J lost 1 base, with 21 bases between them. The germline CDR1 and CDR2 sequences are MNHEY and SMNVEV (reference sequence). The CDR3 nucleotides are TGTGCCAGCAGTTTGAGGCGCGGGAACTTTCCAGTCCAAGAGACCCAGTACTTC. It yields the protein CASSLRRGNFPVQETQYF.

The V gene is TRBV30, the J gene TRBJ1-1, with TRBD1 matching over 10 bases. Losses at the gene ends were 5 bases for V and 2 bases for J; bases not matched to a gene: 2. The CDR3 runs 13 residues. Germline-derived CDR1 and CDR2 are GTSNPN and SVGIG (reference sequence). CDR3 protein: CAWGQGVNTEAFF. The CDR3 DNA follows: TGTGCCTGGGGACAGGGGGTTAACACTGAAGCTTTCTTT. Using reference TRBV30 and TRBJ1-1 for the parts outside the CDR3, the full variable domain is SQTIHQWPATLVQPVGSPLSLECTVEGTSNPNLYWYRQAAGRGLQLLFYSVGIGQISSEVPQNLSASRPQDRQFILSSKKLLLSDSGFYLCAWGQGVNTEAFFGQGTRLTVV.

V gene TRBV19 combines with J gene TRBJ1-2; D is perhaps TRBD1 (6 bases). The CDR3 contains 13 residues. CDR1 and CDR2 (germline): LNHDA, SQIVND (reference sequence). V gave up 10 bases and J gave up 4 bases, with 16 bases separating them. CDR3 nucleotides: TGTGCCACCTCGATGGGCAGGGGCTATGGCTACACCTTC. Translating it yields CATSMGRGYGYTF.